This T cell receptor (beta chain) stems from a study of T cells in women clearing cervical HPV infection. Study context: No precancer developed; the control's incident HPV16 infection cleared within 12 months. Notes on the study in general: It is unknown whether associations predate infection; no effector/memory or HPV-specific sorting.

Data came from immunoSEQ multiplex PCR; TCRdb stores just in-frame clones and leaves some out. The specimen's table records 20,000 to 25,000 clones. Germline values: CDR1 SNHLY, CDR2 FYNNEI. This CDR3 contains 12 residues. Trimming cost V 7 bases and J 6 bases, with 13 bases left between them. Comment on this clone: Its specificity is not known. The read finishes 3 residues shy of the CDR3 end, and the germline J gene is used to complete it.

The sample consisted of blood buffy coat. The sequence derives from a woman aged 18 to 75 with a cervical HPV16 infection that either progressed to CIN3+ or cleared (not recorded which). The chain links TRBV2 to TRBJ2-7; possibly TRBD1 or TRBD2 for D (5 bases each). The CDR3 is CASTGQGVEQYF. Partial CDR3 DNA: TGTGCCAGCACCGGCCAGGGAGTCGAG.